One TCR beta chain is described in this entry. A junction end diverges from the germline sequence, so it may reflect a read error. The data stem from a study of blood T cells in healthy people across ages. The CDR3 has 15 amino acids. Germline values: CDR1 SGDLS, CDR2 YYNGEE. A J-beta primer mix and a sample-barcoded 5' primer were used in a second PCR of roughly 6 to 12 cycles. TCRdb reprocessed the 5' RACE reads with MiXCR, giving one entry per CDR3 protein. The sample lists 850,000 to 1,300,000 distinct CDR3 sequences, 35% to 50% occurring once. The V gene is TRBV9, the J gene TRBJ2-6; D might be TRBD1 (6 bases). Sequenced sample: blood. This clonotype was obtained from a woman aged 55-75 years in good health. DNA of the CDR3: TGTGCCAGCAGCGAAGGACCCATGGGGGCCAACGCCCTGACTTTC. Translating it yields CASSEGPMGANALTF.